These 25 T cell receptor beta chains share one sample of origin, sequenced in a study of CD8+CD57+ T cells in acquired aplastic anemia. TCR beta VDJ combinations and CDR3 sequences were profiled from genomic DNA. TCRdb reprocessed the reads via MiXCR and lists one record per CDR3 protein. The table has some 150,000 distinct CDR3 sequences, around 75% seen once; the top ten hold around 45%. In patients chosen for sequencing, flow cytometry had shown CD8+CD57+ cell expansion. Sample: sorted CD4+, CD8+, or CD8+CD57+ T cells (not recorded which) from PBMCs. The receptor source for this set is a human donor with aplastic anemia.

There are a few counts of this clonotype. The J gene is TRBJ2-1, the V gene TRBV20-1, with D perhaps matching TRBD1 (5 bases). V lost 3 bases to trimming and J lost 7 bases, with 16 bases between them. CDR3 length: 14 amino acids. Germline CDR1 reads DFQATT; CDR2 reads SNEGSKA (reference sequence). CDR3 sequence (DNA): TGCAGTGCTAGCAGGCAGGGAACATTTAATGAGCAGTTCTTC. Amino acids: CSASRQGTFNEQFF.

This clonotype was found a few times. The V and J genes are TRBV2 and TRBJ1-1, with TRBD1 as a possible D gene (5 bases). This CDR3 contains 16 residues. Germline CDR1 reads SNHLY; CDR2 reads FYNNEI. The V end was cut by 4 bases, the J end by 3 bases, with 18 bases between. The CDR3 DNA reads TGTGCCAGCAGTGGACGGACTCGGGGCTGGGACACTGAAGCTTTCTTT. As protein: CASSGRTRGWDTEAFF.

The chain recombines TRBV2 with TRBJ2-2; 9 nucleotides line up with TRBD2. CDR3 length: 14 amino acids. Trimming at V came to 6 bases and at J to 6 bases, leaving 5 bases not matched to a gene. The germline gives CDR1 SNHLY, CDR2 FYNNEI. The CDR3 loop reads CASRAGGVAGELFF. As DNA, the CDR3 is TGTGCCAGCAGGGCGGGAGGGGTCGCCGGGGAGCTGTTTTTT.

In DNA, the CDR3 is TGTGCCAGCAGCTTACTCGAGGGACAGCTGATGAACACTGAAGCTTTCTTT. Amino acids: CASSLLEGQLMNTEAFF. This chain uses TRBV7-8 with TRBJ1-1, with 7 bases aligning to TRBD1. The CDR3 extends over 17 amino acids. The germline gives CDR1 SGHVS, CDR2 FQNEAQ. V lost 2 bases and J lost 0; bases outside the gene matches: 9.

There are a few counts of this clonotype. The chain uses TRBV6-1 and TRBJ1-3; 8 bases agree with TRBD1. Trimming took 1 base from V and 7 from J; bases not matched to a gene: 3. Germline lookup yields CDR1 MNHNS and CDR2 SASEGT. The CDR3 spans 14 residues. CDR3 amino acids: CASSEGAGGNTIYF. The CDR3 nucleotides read TGTGCCAGCAGTGAAGGGGCAGGGGGCAACACCATATATTTT.

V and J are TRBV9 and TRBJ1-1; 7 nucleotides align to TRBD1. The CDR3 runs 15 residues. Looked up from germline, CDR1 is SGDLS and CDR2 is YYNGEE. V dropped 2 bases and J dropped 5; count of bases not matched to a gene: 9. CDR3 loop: CASSVEGGGWTEAFF. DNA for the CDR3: TGTGCCAGCAGCGTTGAAGGGGGCGGTTGGACTGAAGCTTTCTTT.

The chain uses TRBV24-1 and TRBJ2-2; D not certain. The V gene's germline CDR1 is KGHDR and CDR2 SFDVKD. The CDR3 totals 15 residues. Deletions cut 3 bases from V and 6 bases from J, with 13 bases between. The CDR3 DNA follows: TGTGCCACCAGTGATCCAGCCCTCCCGGCCGGGGAGCTGTTTTTT. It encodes CATSDPALPAGELFF.

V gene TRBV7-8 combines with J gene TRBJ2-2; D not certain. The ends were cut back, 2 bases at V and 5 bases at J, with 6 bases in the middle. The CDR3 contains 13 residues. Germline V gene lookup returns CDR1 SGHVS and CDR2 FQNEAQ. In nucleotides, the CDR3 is TGTGCCAGCAGCTTATTCGGGACCGGGGAGCTGTTTTTT. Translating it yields CASSLFGTGELFF.

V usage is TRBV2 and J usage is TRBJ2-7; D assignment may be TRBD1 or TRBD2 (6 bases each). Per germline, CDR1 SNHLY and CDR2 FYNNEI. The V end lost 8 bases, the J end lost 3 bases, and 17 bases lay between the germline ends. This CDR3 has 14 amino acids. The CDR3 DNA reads TGTGCCAGCCTAGGAGGAGGAGGGGGCTACGAGCAGTACTTC. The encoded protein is CASLGGGGGYEQYF.

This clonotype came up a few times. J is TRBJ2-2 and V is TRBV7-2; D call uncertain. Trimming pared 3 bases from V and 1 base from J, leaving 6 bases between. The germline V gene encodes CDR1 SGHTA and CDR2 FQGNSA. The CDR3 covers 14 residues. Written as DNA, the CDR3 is TGTGCCAGCAGCTTTGGCAGGAACACCGGGGAGCTGTTTTTT. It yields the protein CASSFGRNTGELFF.

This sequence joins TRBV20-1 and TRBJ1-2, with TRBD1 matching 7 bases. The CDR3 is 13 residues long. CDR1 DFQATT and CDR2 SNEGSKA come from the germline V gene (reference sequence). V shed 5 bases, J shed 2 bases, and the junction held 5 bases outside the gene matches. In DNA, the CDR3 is TGCAGTGCTCGGACAGGCCAAAACTATGGCTACACCTTC. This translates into CSARTGQNYGYTF.

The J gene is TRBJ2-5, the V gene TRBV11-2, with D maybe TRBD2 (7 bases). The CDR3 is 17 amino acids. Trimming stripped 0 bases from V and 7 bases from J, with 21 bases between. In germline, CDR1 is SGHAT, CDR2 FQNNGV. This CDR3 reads CASSLDRGGTLMGTQYF. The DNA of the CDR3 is TGTGCCAGCAGCTTAGATAGGGGGGGGACACTAATGGGGACCCAGTACTTC.

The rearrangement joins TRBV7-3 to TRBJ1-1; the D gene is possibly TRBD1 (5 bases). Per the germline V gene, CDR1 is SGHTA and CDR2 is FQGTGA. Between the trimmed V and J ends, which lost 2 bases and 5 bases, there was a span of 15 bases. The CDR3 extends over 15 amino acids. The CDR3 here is CASSLALGGRTEAFF. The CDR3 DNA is TGTGCCAGCAGCTTAGCCCTGGGGGGGAGGACTGAAGCTTTCTTT. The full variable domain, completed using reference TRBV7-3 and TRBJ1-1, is GAGVSQTPSNKVTEKGKYVELRCDPISGHTALYWYRQSLGQGPEFLIYFQGTGAADDSGLPNDRFFAVRPEGSVSTLKIQRTERGDSAVYLCASSLALGGRTEAFFGQGTRLTVV.

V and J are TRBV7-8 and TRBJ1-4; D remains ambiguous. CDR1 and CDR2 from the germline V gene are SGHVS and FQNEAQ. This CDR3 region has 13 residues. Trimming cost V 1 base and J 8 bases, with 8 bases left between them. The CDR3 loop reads CASSLGAREKLFF. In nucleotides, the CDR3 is TGTGCCAGCAGCTTAGGAGCTAGAGAAAAACTGTTTTTT.

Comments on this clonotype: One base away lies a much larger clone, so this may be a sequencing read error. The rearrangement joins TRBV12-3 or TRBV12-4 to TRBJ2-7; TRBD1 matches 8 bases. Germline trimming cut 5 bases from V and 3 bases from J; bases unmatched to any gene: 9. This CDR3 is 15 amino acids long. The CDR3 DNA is TGTGCCAGCAGTACCCCCCGACAGGGGCTCTACGAGCAGTACGTC. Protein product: CASSTPRQGLYEQYV.

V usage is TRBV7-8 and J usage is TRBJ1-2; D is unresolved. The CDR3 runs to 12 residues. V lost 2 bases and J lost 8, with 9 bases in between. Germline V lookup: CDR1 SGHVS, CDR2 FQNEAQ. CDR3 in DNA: TGTGCCAGCAGCTTAAGGCCCGAGGGCTACACCTTC. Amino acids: CASSLRPEGYTF.

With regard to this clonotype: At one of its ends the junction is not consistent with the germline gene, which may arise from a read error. CDR3 sequence: CSVQEQGVYEQYF. The DNA of the CDR3 is TGCAGCGTTCAAGAACAGGGGGTGTACGAGCAGTACTTC. The chain carries TRBV29-1 and TRBJ2-7; 8 nucleotides align to TRBD1. This CDR3 has 13 residues. Looked up from germline, CDR1 is SQVTM and CDR2 is ANQGSEA.

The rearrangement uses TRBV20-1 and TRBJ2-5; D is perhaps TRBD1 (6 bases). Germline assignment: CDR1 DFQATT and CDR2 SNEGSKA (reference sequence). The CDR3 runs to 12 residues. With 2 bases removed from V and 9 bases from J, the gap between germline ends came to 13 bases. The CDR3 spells CSARLGASAQYF. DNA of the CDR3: TGCAGTGCTAGACTGGGGGCGTCGGCCCAGTACTTC.

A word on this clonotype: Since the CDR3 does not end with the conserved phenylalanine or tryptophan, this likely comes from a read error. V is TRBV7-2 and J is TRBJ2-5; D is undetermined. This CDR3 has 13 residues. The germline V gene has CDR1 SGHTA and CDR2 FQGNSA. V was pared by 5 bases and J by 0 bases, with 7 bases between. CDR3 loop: CASSPGYQETQYL. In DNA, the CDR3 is TGTGCCAGCAGCCCGGGTTACCAAGAGACCCAGTACCTC.

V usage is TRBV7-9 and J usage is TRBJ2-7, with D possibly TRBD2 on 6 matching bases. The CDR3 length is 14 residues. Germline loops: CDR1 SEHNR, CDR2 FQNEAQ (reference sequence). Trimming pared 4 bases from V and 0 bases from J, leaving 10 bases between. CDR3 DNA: TGTGCCAGCAGCTGGGACGGGAGCTCCTACGAGCAGTACTTC. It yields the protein CASSWDGSSYEQYF.

This CDR3 reads CSARDQEIGNSPLHF. In DNA form, the CDR3 reads TGCAGTGCTAGAGATCAGGAAATCGGTAATTCACCCCTCCACTTT. This rearrangement joins TRBV20-1 to TRBJ1-6, with D unresolved. With 0 bases removed from V and 6 bases from J, the gap between germline ends came to 12 bases. Germline V gene data show CDR1 as DFQATT and CDR2 as SNEGSKA (reference sequence). The CDR3 contains 15 residues.

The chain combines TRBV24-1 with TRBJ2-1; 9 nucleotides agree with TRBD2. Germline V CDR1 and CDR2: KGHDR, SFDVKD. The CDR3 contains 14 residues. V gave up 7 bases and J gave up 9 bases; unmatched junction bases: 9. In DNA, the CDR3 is TGTGCCACCAGCATAGCGGGAGTCAGCGGTGAGCAGTTCTTC. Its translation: CATSIAGVSGEQFF.

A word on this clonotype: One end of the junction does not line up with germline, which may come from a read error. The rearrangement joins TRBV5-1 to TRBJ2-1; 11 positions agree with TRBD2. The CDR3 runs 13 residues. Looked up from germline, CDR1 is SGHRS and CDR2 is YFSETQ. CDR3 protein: CASGLGTSGEQFF. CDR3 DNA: TGCGCCAGCGGCTTGGGGACTAGCGGTGAGCAGTTCTTC.

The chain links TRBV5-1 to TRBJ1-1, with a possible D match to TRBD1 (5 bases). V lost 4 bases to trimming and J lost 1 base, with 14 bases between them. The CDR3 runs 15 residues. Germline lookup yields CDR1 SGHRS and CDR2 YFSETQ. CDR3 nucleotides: TGCGCCAGCAGCCAATGGGACGGAGGGAACACTGAAGCTTTCTTT. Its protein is CASSQWDGGNTEAFF. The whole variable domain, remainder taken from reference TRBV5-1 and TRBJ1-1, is KAGVTQTPRYLIKTRGQQVTLSCSPISGHRSVSWYQQTPGQGLQFLFEYFSETQRNKGNFPGRFSGRQFSNSRSEMNVSTLELGDSALYLCASSQWDGGNTEAFFGQGTRLTVV.

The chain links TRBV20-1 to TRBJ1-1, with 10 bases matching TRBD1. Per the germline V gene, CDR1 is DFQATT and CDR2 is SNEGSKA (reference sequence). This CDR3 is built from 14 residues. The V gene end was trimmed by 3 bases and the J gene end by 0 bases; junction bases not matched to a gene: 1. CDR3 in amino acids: CSARTGGLNTEAFF. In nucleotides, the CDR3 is TGCAGTGCTAGGACAGGGGGCCTGAACACTGAAGCTTTCTTT.